Listed here is a single TCR beta chain. Which antigen it targets is not known. Per-base qualities were not stored, and no clone one base away is much larger. Counted from cysteine to phenylalanine, this CDR3 has 13 amino acids. Just CDR3 DNA is preserved here, 39 bases in frame from base 1. The germline V gene gives CDR1 as MGHDK and CDR2 as SYGVNS. V gives up 6 bases and J gives up 1 base, and the segment between their germline ends measures 10 bases. The data stem from a study of T cell clonotyping in hematopoietic cell transplantation (dated by TCRdb to the early 2020s). For the wider study: In the study, more than 120 blood samples were gathered from some 32 consecutive transplant recipients and their related donors. Patient recruitment ran from late 2015 to early 2017, and follow-up continued until September 2020 or death.

Blood samples for TCR beta sequencing were provided by related transplant donors. Nuclei Lysis Solution was used to extract genomic DNA from fresh or cryopreserved unfractionated peripheral blood mononuclear cells. The immunoSEQ assay, a bias-controlled multiplex PCR using V- and J-specific primers, was used to amplify TCR beta CDR3 regions from genomic DNA. A proprietary barcode and Illumina adapter sequences were added to the CDR3 amplicons in a second PCR step. An Illumina MiSeq instrument was used to sequence the CDR3 libraries. Processing in the source paper ran as follows. Export and quality control were performed with immunoSEQ Analyzer 3.0, and downstream analyses were performed with R Bioconductor and Immunarch. Only productive rearrangements within the normalized downsampled data set were used in the calculation of repertoire metrics. In the normalized cohort, a clonotype counted as pathologically expanded if the clonotype was larger than 5 templates. The Inverse Simpson Index was used to measure repertoire diversity. CMV-specificity analyses were carried out on the non-normalized data set to capture all clonotypes. TCRdb provides this immuneACCESS table in a form limited to in-frame rearrangements. Some clones are lacking; in checked studies, under half of them reflect an unresolved V gene, and why the rest are absent is not known. V and J calls and clone size are copied from that table; D and trimming were computed from the DNA. For this sample the table gives approximately 30,000 clones, of which roughly 95% were detected only once. Roughly 1.4% of the sample is taken by the ten largest.

Overall study outcomes, separate from this receptor: The sample size was limited and the cells went unsorted, which meant the CD4 and CD8 repertoire contributions could not be told apart. Broader posttransplant TCR repertoire diversity was predicted by donor and pretransplant recipient Inverse Simpson Index values. After transplant, TCR diversity in recipients dropped, and pathologically expanded clonotypes climbed progressively between day 30 and day 180. Recipient repertoires showed only a small fraction of overlap with donor repertoires, and over 95% appeared de novo at the given depth.

This receptor was identified in a man aged 45-65 years in good health. Some clones in this sample may be carry-over from other donors' samples. Sequenced sample: peripheral blood mononuclear cells. The V and J segments used are TRBV25-1 and TRBJ2-7; the D gene lacks a confident call. The nucleotide sequence reads as follows: TGTGCCAGCAGCCGGTCGGTGTCCTACGAGCAGTACTTC. It translates to CASSRSVSYEQYF.